The clone carrying this TCR beta chain has ten or more counts. Its target is unknown. The read gets to within 3 residues of the CDR3 end, and the germline J gene fills in the rest. Libraries were prepared by immunoSEQ multiplex PCR; TCRdb keeps only in-frame clonotypes and omits some of them. The table lists about 43,000 clones, with no singletons. The data derive from a study of T cell clonality in common variable immunodeficiency. The V gene's germline CDR1 is ENHRY and CDR2 SYGVKD. The CDR3 has 12 amino acids. Study-wide findings and caveats: Compared with healthy controls, CVID subjects showed increased TCRbeta clonality, mostly in about a third. CVID subjects shared fewer TCRbeta clones than healthy controls did.

The TCR sequence derives from a person aged 18 to 75 in good health. This chain uses TRBV10-3 with TRBJ1-2; D possibly corresponds to TRBD1 (5 bases). The sample consisted of peripheral blood mononuclear cells. CDR3 residues: CAISAGTEIYTF. The sequenced part of the CDR3 DNA is TGTGCCATCAGTGCCGGGACTGAGATT.